The present T cell receptor beta chain was sequenced within a study of shared clonotypes between healthy human individuals. Looked up from germline, CDR1 is SGHAT and CDR2 is FQNNGV. CDR3 length: 14 residues. J lost 0 bases, V lost 5 bases, and 3 bases had no gene match. The assay was immunoSEQ multiplex PCR, and TCRdb's table has in-frame clones only and misses some. Among about 1.1 million clones listed, 77% were seen once. The chain employs TRBV11-2 and TRBJ1-1, with TRBD1 identical over 7 bases. The material sequenced was memory CD4+ T cells from PBMCs. As to subset: CD45RA-negative fraction. The TCR sequence derives from a man aged 18-30 years in good health. Some clones in this sample may be carry-over from other donors' samples. The CDR3 here is CASSLQGMNTEAFF. The CDR3 DNA follows: TGTGCCAGCAGCCTACAGGGGATGAACACTGAAGCTTTCTTT.